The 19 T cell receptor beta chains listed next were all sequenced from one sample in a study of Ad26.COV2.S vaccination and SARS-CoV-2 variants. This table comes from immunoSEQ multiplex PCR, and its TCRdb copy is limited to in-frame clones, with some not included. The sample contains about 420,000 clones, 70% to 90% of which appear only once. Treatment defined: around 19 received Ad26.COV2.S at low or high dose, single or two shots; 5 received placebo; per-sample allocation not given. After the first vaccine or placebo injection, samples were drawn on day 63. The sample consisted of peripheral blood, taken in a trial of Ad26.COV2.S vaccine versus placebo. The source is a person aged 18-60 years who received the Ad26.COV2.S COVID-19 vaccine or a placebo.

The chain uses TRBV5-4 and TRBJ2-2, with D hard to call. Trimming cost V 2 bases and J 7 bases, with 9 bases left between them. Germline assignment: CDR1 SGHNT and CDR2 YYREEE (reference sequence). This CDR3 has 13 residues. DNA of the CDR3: TGTGCCAGCAGCTTAGTGGGAATCGGGGAGCTGTTTTTT. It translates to CASSLVGIGELFF.

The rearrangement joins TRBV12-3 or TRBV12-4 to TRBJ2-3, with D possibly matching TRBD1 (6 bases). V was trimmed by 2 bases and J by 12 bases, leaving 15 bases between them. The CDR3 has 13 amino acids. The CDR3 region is CASSLPRGPFQYF. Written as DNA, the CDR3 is TGTGCCAGCAGTTTACCCAGGGGCCCATTTCAGTATTTT.

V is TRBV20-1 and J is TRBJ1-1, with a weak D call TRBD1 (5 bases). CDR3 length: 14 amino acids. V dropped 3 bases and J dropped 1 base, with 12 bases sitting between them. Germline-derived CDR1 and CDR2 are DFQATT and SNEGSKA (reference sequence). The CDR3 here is CSASTPGGNTEAFF. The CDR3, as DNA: TGCAGTGCTAGTACGCCCGGGGGGAACACTGAAGCTTTCTTT.

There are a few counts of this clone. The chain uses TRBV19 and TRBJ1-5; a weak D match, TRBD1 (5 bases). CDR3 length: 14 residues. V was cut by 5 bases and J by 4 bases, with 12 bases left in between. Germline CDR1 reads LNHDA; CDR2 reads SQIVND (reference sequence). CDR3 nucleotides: TGTGCCAGTAGTGGGGACTTCCAGAATCAGCCCCAGCATTTT. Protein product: CASSGDFQNQPQHF. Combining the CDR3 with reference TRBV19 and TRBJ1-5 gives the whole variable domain DGGITQSPKYLFRKEGQNVTLSCEQNLNHDAMYWYRQDPGQGLRLIYYSQIVNDFQKGDIAEGYSVSREKKESFPLTVTSAQKNPTAFYLCASSGDFQNQPQHFGDGTRLSIL.

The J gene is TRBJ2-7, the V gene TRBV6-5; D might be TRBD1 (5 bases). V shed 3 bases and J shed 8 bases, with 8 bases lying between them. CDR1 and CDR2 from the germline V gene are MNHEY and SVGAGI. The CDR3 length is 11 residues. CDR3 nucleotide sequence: TGTGCCAGCAGTTATTCGGACAAGCAGTACTTC. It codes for CASSYSDKQYF.

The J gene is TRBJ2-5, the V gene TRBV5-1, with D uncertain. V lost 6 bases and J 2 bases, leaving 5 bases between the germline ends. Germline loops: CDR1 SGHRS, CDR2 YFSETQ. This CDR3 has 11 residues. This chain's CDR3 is CASNLQETQYF. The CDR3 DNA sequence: TGCGCCAGCAACCTTCAAGAGACCCAGTACTTC. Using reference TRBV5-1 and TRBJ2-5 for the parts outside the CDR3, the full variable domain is KAGVTQTPRYLIKTRGQQVTLSCSPISGHRSVSWYQQTPGQGLQFLFEYFSETQRNKGNFPGRFSGRQFSNSRSEMNVSTLELGDSALYLCASNLQETQYFGPGTRLLVL.

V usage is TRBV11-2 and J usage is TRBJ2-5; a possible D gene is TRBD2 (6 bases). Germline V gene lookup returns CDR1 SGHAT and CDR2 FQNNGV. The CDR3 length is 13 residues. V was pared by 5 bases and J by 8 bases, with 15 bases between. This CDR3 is CASSPGSGETQYF. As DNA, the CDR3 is TGTGCCAGCAGCCCCGGGAGCGGAGAAACCCAGTACTTC.

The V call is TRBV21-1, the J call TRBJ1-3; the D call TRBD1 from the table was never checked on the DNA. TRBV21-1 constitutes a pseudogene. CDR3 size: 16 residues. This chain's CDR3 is CASRLPSKGTGNTIYF. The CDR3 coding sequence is TGTGCCAGCAGGCTCCCTTCAAAGGGGACTGGAAACACCATATATTTT.

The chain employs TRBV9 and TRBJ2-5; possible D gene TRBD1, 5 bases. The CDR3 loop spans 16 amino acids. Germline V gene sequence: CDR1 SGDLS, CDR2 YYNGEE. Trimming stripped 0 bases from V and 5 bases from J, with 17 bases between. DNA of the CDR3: TGTGCCAGCAGCGTAGCAGGGCCCGGAGTTTCCGAGACCCAGTACTTC. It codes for CASSVAGPGVSETQYF.

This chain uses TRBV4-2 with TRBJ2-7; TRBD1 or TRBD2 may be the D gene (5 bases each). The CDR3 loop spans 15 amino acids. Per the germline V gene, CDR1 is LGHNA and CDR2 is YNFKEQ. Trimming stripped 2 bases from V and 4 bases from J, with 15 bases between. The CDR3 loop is CASSQPGQGQYEQYF. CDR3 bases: TGTGCCAGCAGCCAACCGGGGCAGGGTCAGTACGAGCAGTACTTC.

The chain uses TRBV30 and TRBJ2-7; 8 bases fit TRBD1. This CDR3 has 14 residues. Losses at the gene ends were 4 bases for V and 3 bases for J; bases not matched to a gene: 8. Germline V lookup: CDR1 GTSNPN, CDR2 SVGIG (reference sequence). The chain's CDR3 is CAWTKSGGGYEQYF. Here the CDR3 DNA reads TGTGCCTGGACCAAATCAGGGGGCGGCTACGAGCAGTACTTC.

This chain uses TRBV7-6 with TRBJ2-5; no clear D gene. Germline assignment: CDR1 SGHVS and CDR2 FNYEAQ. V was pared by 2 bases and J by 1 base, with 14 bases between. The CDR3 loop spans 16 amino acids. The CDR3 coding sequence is TGTGCCAGCAGCTTATCGGCCCGACTGTTCCAAGAGACCCAGTACTTC. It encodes CASSLSARLFQETQYF.

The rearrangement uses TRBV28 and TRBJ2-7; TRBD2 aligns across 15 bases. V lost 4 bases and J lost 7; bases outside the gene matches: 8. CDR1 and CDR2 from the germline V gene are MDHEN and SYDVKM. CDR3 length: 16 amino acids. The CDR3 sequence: CASSSGLAGGPWEQYF. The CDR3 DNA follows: TGTGCCAGCAGTTCGGGACTAGCGGGGGGCCCTTGGGAGCAGTACTTC.

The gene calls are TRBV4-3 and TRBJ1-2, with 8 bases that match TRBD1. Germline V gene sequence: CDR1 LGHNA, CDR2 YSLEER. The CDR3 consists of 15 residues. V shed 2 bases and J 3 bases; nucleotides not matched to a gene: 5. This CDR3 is CASSQSGQGDYGYTF. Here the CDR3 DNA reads TGCGCCAGCAGCCAATCTGGACAGGGTGACTATGGCTACACCTTC.

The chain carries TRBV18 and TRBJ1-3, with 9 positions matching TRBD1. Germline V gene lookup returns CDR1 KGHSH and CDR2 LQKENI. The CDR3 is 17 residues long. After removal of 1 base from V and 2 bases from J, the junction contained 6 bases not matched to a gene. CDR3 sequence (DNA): TGTGCCAGCTCACCACTTGGGACAGGGCTTACTGGAAACACCATATATTTT. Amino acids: CASSPLGTGLTGNTIYF.

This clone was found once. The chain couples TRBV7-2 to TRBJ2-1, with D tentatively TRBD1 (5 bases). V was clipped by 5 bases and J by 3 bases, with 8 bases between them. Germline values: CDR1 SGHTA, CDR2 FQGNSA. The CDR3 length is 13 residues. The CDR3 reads CASSGTGYNEQFF. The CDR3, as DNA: TGTGCCAGCAGCGGAACAGGCTACAATGAGCAGTTCTTC.

The CDR3 region is CASSMQGLGNTEAFF. The CDR3 DNA reads TGTGCCAGCAGTATGCAGGGCTTAGGCAACACTGAAGCTTTCTTT. The rearrangement joins TRBV5-6 to TRBJ1-1; possible D gene TRBD1, 5 bases. V lost 5 bases to trimming and J lost 2 bases, with 16 bases between them. This CDR3 has 15 residues. Germline loops: CDR1 SGHDT, CDR2 YYEEEE.

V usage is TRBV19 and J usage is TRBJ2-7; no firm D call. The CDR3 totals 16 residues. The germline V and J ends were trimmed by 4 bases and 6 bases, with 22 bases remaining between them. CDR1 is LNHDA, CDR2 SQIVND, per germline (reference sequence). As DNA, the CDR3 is TGTGCCAGTAGTAACCATAGGACCGACCCCTACGGCGAGCAGTACTTC. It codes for CASSNHRTDPYGEQYF.

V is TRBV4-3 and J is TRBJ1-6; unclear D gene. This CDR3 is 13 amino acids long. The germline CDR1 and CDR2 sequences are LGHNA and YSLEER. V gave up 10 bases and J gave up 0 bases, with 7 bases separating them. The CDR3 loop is CATASSYNSPLHF. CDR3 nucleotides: TGCGCCACCGCGAGCTCCTATAATTCACCCCTCCACTTT.